This T cell receptor (beta chain) was sequenced during a study of T cell responses to AZD1222 COVID-19 vaccine (dated by TCRdb to about 2021). Study-wide context: AZD1222 recipients whose second dose came at about 4 weeks and those whose second dose came at about 12 weeks were combined into one group, since spike-specific TCR depth and breadth did not differ between the two schedules. A total of 233 trial participants underwent TCR sequencing, of whom 200 to 220 received two doses of AZD1222 and roughly 25 received two doses of the MenACWY control vaccine. Trial participants were enrolled by age into 18-55, 56-69 and 70-plus year subgroups, with about 150, 28 and 57 TCR-sequenced participants respectively.

Notes on this clone: It has no known antigen specificity. No much larger clonotype is one base removed from it; base qualities were not supplied.

The CDR3 regions of human TCRbeta chains were analyzed by immunosequencing. Per the authors' processing: TCRs in the repertoires were matched against a reference library of SARS-CoV-2-specific TCRs that had been generated with the MIRA antigen-specificity platform. Breadth was defined as the fraction of unique TCRs that were SARS-CoV-2-associated, and depth was defined as the fraction of total T cells that were SARS-CoV-2-associated. Using the MIRA data, each spike-specific TCR was mapped to the spike region that the TCR reacts to and placed in a CD4 or CD8 class. Log10-transformed breadth and depth values were compared by one-way ANOVA with Sidak's multiple comparisons tests. TCRdb holds this immuneACCESS table with in-frame rearrangements only. Some clones are missing; in checked studies, unresolved V genes explain under half, and the rest has no known cause. V and J calls and clone size are as listed in that table; D and trimming were resolved from the DNA. This sample gives about 86,000 clones in total; approximately 88% of them show up just once. The top ten hold around 5.5% of the sample.

What the research found in general, with its limitations: Conclusions about previously exposed vaccinees are limited because only six or seven AZD1222 recipients were SARS-CoV-2 seropositive at baseline. After two AZD1222 doses, spike-specific TCR breadth and depth were significantly higher than at day 0 and than in MenACWY recipients. In the small 56-69-year group, the increase in depth fell short of significance, most likely because of low power. The whole spike protein was spanned by vaccine-associated CD4 TCRs, and dominant responses were seen in regions 160-218 and 743-854. Epitopes outside the regions mutated in the B.1.351 and B.1.1.7 variants were reportedly recognized by nearly half of the unique spike-specific TCRs. Participants were mostly white British, with more females than males. The authors suggested clonal diversity may have been underestimated. Because no day 14 peak-response samples were available, repertoires were characterized only after the peak T cell response.

Explained via the paper, the time point label denotes: baseline before first vaccination. The vaccinee samples were drawn from two UK trials, COV001 and COV002, one of which was a single-blind randomized controlled phase 2/3 trial testing AZD1222 (ChAdOx1 nCoV-19) in healthy adults. Trial participant PBMC samples were collected at day 0 and day 28 after the second dose for TCRbeta chain sequencing. Reading from cysteine to phenylalanine, the CDR3 counts 13 amino acids. The retained sequence is limited to the CDR3, 39 bases, with the frame set at the first base. Reading the germline V gene (reference sequence) gives CDR1 LNHNV and CDR2 YYDKDF. Trimming at the junction amounts to 0 bases on V and 7 bases on J, and the germline ends lie 10 bases apart.

This receptor was taken from an adult in good health. The sample consisted of peripheral blood, taken on day 0 of AZD1222 vaccination. The chain joins TRBV15 to TRBJ2-7, and possibly TRBD1, on 6 matching bases. The nucleotide sequence reads TGTGCCACCAGCAGAGAAGGGGGTTTTGAGCAGTACTTC. This codes for CATSREGGFEQYF.